The source of this T cell receptor (beta chain) is a study of cytomegalovirus exposure and HLA in healthy donors. Whole-study findings and limits: Later work showed greater clonal expansion in HLA-associated TCR beta chains than in equally common others. Later analysis identified a missense DCLRE1C variant that was linked to TCR beta V- and J-gene trimming. HLA alleles were associated with some 17,000 TCR beta sequences in a later analysis at 0.05 false discovery rate. A later analysis reportedly identified an Asian-associated ancestry cluster as carrying fewer N-insertions than the approximately 670-donor mean.

A remark on this clone: Its antigen is unidentified.

The PCR was carried out with 60 Vbeta primers and 13 Jbeta primers. Here immunoSEQ multiplex PCR was the method, and the copy in TCRdb shows in-frame clones only, minus some. The sample yields some 160,000 clones, approximately 80% seen once. Sequencing was performed on PBMCs. This clonotype was sampled from a woman under 30 in good health and CMV-seronegative.

The CDR3 DNA reads as TGTGCCAGCAGCCCCCGACAGGGTAAAAGCTCCTACGAGCAGTACTTC. Its translation is CASSPRQGKSSYEQYF. The V and J genes are TRBV11-3 and TRBJ2-7, with 7 bases lining up with TRBD1. Trimming removed 5 bases from V and 0 bases from J; junction bases left unmatched: 10. CDR1 is SGHNT, CDR2 YENEEA, per germline. The CDR3 is made up of 16 amino acids.